These 10 T cell receptor beta chains share one sample of origin, sequenced in a study of T cells in Graves' hyperthyroidism and ophthalmopathy. The TCR beta CDR3 regions underwent amplification using RNA transcripts as the source. The TCR CDR3 first-round RT-PCR relied on the HTBI primer set. In TCRdb, the multiplex PCR reads were re-called with MiXCR into one record per CDR3 protein. Of more than 500,000 distinct CDR3 sequences listed, roughly 15% were seen once; the top ten hold around 4%. Sample: blood. The receptor set was obtained from a woman aged 40 to 50 with Graves' ophthalmopathy.

This clonotype was recorded a few times. This rearrangement joins TRBV11-2 to TRBJ2-2; TRBD2 matches at 12 bases. The V segment lost 7 bases and the J segment 0 bases; nucleotides outside the gene matches: 9. This CDR3 contains 18 residues. Germline V gene sequence: CDR1 SGHAT, CDR2 FQNNGV. The CDR3 bases are TGTGCCAGCAAAACCTTAACTAGCGGGAGGCCGAACACCGGGGAGCTGTTTTTT. Its protein is CASKTLTSGRPNTGELFF.

This clonotype has a handful of counts. This chain joins TRBV20-1 and TRBJ2-7, with D perhaps matching TRBD1 (6 bases). V lost 3 bases, J lost 0 bases, and 15 bases lay in between. Germline V CDR1 and CDR2: DFQATT, SNEGSKA (reference sequence). This CDR3 spans 15 amino acids. The CDR3: CSARGAPQSSYEQYF. CDR3 nucleotide sequence: TGCAGTGCTAGGGGGGCACCCCAAAGCTCCTACGAGCAGTACTTC.

A few counts support this clonotype. This rearrangement joins TRBV11-2 to TRBJ1-3; TRBD1 agrees at 7 bases. Trimming at V came to 4 bases and at J to 0 bases, leaving 15 bases not matched to a gene. This CDR3 contains 19 residues. Germline V gene sequence: CDR1 SGHAT, CDR2 FQNNGV. The CDR3 spells CASSYYRLGQRSSGNTIYF. CDR3 bases: TGTGCCAGCAGCTACTACAGACTGGGACAGAGAAGCTCTGGAAACACCATATATTTT.

A few counts support this clonotype. The CDR3 spells CASSPSDREPHEQYF. In nucleotides, the CDR3 is TGTGCCAGCAGCCCTTCGGACAGGGAACCCCACGAGCAGTACTTC. The gene calls are TRBV7-2 and TRBJ2-7; 8 bases match TRBD1. The CDR3 totals 15 residues. Germline V gene sequence: CDR1 SGHTA, CDR2 FQGNSA. With V trimmed by 5 bases and J by 5 bases, 11 bases remained unmatched.

V is TRBV5-1 and J is TRBJ2-7; 7 nucleotides align to TRBD1. The CDR3 has 14 amino acids. With 3 bases clipped from V and 3 bases from J, the junction kept 6 bases outside the gene matches. CDR1 is SGHRS and CDR2 is YFSETQ in the germline V gene. The CDR3 is CASSSQTGIYEQYF. The CDR3 DNA sequence: TGCGCCAGCAGCTCCCAGACAGGGATCTACGAGCAGTACTTC.

A few counts support this clonotype. The chain combines TRBV28 with TRBJ2-5; D possibly matches TRBD1 or TRBD2 (5 bases each). In germline, CDR1 is MDHEN, CDR2 SYDVKM. This CDR3 contains 14 residues. Trimming left V 5 bases short and J 4 bases short, with 14 bases between. The CDR3 here is CASSTRDPRETQYF. The CDR3 nucleotides are TGTGCCAGCAGTACCCGGGACCCGAGAGAGACCCAGTACTTC.

This clonotype has just a few counts. The CDR3 nucleotides read TGTGCCAGCAGCGACCCGGGACCTTGGAGGGAGACCCAGTACTTC. Translated, it gives CASSDPGPWRETQYF. This chain links TRBV12-3 or TRBV12-4 with TRBJ2-5; D is possibly TRBD1 or TRBD2 (5 bases each). Trimming pared 6 bases from V and 5 bases from J, leaving 19 bases between. The CDR3 runs 15 residues.

The sample holds many counts of this clonotype. This chain uses TRBV28 with TRBJ1-2, with D possibly matching TRBD1 (5 bases). Germline V lookup: CDR1 MDHEN, CDR2 SYDVKM. This CDR3 spans 12 amino acids. V was shortened by 6 bases and J by 7 bases, with 12 bases between the two germline ends. Written as DNA, the CDR3 is TGTGCCAGCAGCGATTCAGGGTCTGGCTACACCTTC. Its translation: CASSDSGSGYTF.

This clonotype was seen a handful of times. J is TRBJ2-7 and V is TRBV27; 11 bases fit TRBD2. CDR3 length equals 16 residues. V was clipped by 4 bases and J by 2 bases; unmatched bases: 7. CDR1 and CDR2 from the germline V gene are MNHEY and SMNVEV (reference sequence). The CDR3 is CASSSLGLAGAYEQYF. As DNA, the CDR3 is TGTGCCAGCAGTTCCCTAGGACTAGCGGGCGCCTACGAGCAGTACTTC.

This clonotype was recorded many times. The J gene is TRBJ2-7, the V gene TRBV19; D call uncertain. The V gene lost 6 bases and the J gene lost 5 bases, with 14 bases spanning the gap. The germline V gene encodes CDR1 LNHDA and CDR2 SQIVND (reference sequence). The CDR3 sequence is 13 residues long. The DNA for the CDR3 is TGTGCCAGTAGCCGCCGATTGTGGAACGAGCAGTACTTC. This translates into CASSRRLWNEQYF.